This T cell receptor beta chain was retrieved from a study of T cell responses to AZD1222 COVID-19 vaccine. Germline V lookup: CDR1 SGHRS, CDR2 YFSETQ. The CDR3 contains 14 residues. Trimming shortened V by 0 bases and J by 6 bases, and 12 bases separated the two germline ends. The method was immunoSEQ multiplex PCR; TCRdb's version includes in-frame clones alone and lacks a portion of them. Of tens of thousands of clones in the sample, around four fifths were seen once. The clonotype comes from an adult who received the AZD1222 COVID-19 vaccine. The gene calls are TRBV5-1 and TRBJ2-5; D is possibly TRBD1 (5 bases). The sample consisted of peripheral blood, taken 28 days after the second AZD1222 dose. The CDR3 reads CASSLGDSHKTQYF. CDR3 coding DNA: TGCGCCAGCAGCTTGGGAGACAGTCATAAGACCCAGTACTTC.